The source of this T cell receptor beta chain is a study of cytomegalovirus exposure and HLA in healthy donors. This clone was counted a few times. The antigen is unknown. PCR used 60 Vbeta primers and 13 Jbeta primers. TCRdb's copy holds only in-frame clones and misses some; the assay was immunoSEQ multiplex PCR. The sample includes about 120,000 clones, around a tenth of them seen just once. Trimming took 6 bases from V and 2 from J, leaving 14 bases between them. The CDR3 contains 15 residues. Germline CDR1 and CDR2: KGHSH and LQKENI. Those who donated were healthy bone marrow donors. Study outcomes and limitations: Presence/absence analyses took donor sequencing depth as roughly uniform. Many donors shared some public TCRs, even though most TCR sequences were rare.

This TCR came from a man aged 25-40 years in good health and CMV-seronegative. The sequenced sample consisted of PBMCs. The chain has TRBV18 and TRBJ1-3; D perhaps matches TRBD1 (5 bases). The chain's CDR3 is CASSPNRGTGNTIYF. The CDR3 coding sequence is TGTGCCAGCTCTCCCAACCGGGGGACTGGAAACACCATATATTTT. Complete variable domain (other parts from reference TRBV18 and TRBJ1-3): NAGVMQNPRHLVRRRGQEARLRCSPMKGHSHVYWYRQLPEEGLKFMVYLQKENIIDESGMPKERFSAEFPKEGPSILRIQQVVRGDSAAYFCASSPNRGTGNTIYFGEGSWLTVV.